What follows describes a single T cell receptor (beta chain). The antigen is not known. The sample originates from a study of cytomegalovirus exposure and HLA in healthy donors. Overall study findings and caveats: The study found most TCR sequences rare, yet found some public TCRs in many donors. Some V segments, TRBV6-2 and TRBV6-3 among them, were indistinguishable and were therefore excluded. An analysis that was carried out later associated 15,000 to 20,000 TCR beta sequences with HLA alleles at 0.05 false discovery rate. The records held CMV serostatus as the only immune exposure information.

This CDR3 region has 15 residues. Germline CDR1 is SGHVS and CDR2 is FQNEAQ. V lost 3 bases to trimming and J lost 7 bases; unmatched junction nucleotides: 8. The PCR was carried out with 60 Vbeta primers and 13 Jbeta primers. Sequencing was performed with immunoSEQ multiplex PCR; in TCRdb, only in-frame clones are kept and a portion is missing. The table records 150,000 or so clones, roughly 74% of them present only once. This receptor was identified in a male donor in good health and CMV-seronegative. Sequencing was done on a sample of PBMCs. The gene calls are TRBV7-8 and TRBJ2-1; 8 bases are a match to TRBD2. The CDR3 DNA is TGTGCCAGCAGCTTGACCGGGAGGGCCGGGAATGAGCAGTTCTTC. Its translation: CASSLTGRAGNEQFF. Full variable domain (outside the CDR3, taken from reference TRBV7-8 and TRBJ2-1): GAGVSQSPRYKVAKRGQDVALRCDPISGHVSLFWYQQALGQGPEFLTYFQNEAQLDKSGLPSDRFFAERPEGSVSTLKIQRTQQEDSAVYLCASSLTGRAGNEQFFGPGTRLTVL.